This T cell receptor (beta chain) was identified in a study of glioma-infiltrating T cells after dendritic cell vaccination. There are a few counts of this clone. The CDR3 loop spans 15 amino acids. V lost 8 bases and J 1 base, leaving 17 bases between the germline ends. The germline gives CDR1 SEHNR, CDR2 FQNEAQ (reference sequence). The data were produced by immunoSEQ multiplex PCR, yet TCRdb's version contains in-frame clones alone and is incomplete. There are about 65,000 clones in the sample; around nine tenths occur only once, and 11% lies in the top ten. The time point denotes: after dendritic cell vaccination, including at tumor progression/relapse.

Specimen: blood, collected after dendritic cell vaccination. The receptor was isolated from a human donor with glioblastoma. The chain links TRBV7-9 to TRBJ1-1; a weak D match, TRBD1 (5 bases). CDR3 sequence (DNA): TGTGCCAGCGGAGAGGGACGGGGGGGGAACACTGAAGCTTTCTTT. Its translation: CASGEGRGGNTEAFF.